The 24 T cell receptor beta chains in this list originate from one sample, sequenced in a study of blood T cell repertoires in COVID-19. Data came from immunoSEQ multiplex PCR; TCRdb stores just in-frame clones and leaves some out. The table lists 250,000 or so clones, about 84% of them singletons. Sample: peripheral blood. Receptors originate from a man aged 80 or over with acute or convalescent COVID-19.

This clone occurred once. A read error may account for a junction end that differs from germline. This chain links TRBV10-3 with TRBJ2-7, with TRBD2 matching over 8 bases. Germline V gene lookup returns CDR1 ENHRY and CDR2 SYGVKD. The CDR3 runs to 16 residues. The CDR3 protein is CAISEWGGSGKDEQYF. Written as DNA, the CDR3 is TGTGCCATCAGCGAGTGGGGGGGTAGCGGGAAGGACGAGCAGTACTTC.

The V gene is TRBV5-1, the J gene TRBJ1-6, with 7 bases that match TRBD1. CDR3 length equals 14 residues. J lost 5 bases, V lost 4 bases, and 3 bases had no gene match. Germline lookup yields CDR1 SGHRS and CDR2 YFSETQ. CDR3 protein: CASSRTGHNSPLHF. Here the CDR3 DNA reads TGCGCCAGCAGCCGGACAGGCCATAATTCACCCCTCCACTTT.

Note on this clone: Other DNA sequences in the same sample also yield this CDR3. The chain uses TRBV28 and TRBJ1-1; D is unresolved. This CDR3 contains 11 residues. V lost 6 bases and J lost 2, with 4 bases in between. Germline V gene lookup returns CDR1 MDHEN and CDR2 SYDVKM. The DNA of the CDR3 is TGTGCCAGCAGACTTAACACTGAAGCTTTCTTT. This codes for CASRLNTEAFF.

The CDR3 nucleotides are TGCAGCGTTGAGCTGGGAGATAGCAATCAGCCCCAGCATTTT. Protein product: CSVELGDSNQPQHF. This chain connects TRBV29-1 to TRBJ1-5; D not certain. This CDR3 spans 14 amino acids. Per germline, CDR1 SQVTM and CDR2 ANQGSEA. V was shortened by 3 bases and J by 0 bases, with 9 bases between the two germline ends.

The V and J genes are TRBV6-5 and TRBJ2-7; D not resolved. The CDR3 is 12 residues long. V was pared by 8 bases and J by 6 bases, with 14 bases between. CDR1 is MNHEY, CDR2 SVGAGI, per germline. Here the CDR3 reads CASQQGGAEQYF. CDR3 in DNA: TGTGCCAGCCAACAAGGTGGAGCCGAGCAGTACTTC.

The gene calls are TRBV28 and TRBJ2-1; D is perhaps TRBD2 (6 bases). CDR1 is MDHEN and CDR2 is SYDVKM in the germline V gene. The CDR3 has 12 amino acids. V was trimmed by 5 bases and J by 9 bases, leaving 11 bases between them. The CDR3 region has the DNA TGTGCCAGCAGTGTACGGGAGATTGAGCAGTTCTTC. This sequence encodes CASSVREIEQFF.

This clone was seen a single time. The CDR3 coding sequence is TGTGCCAGCAGCTTGCCAGGGAAGGGGACAAGATCACCCCTCCACTTT. Translated, it gives CASSLPGKGTRSPLHF. V gene TRBV5-4 combines with J gene TRBJ1-6, with TRBD1 as a possible D gene (6 bases). The CDR3 has 16 amino acids. Trimming cost V 1 base and J 10 bases, with 18 bases left between them. Germline CDR1 reads SGHNT; CDR2 reads YYREEE (reference sequence).

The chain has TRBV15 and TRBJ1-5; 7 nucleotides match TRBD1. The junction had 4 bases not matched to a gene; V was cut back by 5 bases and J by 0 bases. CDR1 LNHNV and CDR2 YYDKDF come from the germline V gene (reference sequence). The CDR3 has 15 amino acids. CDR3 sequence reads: CATSPRQGSNQPQHF. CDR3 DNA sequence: TGTGCCACCAGCCCCCGACAGGGTAGCAATCAGCCCCAGCATTTT.

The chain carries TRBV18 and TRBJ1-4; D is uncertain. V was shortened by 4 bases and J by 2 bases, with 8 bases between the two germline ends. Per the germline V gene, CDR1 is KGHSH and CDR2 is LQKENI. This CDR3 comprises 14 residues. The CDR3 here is CASSRTATNEKLFF. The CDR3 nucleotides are TGTGCCAGCTCACGAACAGCTACTAATGAAAAACTGTTTTTT.

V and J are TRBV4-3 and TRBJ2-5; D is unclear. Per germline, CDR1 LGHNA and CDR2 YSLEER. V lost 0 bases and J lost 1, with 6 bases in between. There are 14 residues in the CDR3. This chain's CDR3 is CASSQEALQETQYF. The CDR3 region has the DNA TGCGCCAGCAGCCAAGAGGCCCTCCAAGAGACCCAGTACTTC.

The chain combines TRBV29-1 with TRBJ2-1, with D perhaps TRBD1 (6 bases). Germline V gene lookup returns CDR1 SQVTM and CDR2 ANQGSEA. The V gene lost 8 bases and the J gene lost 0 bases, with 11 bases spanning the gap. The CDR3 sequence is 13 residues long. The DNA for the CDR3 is TGCAGCTCTGGGGGCAGCTCCTACAATGAGCAGTTCTTC. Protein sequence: CSSGGSSYNEQFF.

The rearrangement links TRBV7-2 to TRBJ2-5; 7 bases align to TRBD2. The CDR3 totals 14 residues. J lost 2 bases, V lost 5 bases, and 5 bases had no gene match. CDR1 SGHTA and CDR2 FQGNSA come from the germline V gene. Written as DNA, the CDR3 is TGTGCCAGCAGCATCCGAGCGGGGCAAGAGACCCAGTACTTC. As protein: CASSIRAGQETQYF.

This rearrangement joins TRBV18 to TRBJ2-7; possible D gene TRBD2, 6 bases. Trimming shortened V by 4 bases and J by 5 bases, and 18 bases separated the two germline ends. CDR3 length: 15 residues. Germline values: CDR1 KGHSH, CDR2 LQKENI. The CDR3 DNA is TGTGCCAGCTCACGGACCTGGGGCGGGACCGACGAGCAGTACTTC. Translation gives CASSRTWGGTDEQYF.

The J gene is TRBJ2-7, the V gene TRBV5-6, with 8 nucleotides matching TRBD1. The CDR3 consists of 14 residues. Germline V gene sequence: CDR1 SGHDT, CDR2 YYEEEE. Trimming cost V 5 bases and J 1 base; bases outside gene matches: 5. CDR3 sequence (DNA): TGTGCCAGCAGTAATACAGGGGGGTCCTACGAGCAGTACTTC. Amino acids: CASSNTGGSYEQYF.

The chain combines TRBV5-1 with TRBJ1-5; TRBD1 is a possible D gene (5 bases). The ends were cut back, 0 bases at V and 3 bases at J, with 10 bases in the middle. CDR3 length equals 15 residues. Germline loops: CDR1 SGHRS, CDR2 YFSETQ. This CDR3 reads CASSLGQGFNQPQHF. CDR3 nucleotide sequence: TGCGCCAGCAGCTTGGGGCAGGGATTCAATCAGCCCCAGCATTTT.

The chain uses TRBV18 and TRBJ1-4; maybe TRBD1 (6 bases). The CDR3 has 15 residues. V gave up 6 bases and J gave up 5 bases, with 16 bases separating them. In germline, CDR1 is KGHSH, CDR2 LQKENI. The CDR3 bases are TGTGCCAGCTCCCTTGACAGGTCTCCGAATGAAAAACTGTTTTTT. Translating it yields CASSLDRSPNEKLFF.

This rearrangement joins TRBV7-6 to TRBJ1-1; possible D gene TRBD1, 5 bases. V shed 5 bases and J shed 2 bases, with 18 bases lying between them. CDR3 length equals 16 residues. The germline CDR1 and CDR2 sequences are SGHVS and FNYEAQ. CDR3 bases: TGTGCCAGCAGCCCCCCAGGCCGGGGGACTAACACTGAAGCTTTCTTT. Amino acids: CASSPPGRGTNTEAFF.

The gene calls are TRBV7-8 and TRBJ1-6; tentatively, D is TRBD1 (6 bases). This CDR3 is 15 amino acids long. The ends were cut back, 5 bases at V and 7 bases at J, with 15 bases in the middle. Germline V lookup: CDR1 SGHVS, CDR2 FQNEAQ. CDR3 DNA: TGTGCCAGCAGCCCTCCGGGGGGGCGAAATTCACCCCTCCACTTT. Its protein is CASSPPGGRNSPLHF.

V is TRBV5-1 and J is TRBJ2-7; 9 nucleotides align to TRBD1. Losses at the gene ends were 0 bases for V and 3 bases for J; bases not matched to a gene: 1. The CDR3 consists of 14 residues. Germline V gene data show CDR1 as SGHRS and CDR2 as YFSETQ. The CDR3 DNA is TGCGCCAGCAGCTTGGGGGACAGGGTCTACGAGCAGTACTTC. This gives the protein CASSLGDRVYEQYF.

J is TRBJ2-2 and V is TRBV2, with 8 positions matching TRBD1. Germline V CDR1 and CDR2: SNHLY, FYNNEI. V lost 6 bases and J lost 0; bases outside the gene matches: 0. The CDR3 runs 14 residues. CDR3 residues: CASRGQANTGELFF. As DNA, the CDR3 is TGTGCCAGCAGGGGACAGGCGAACACCGGGGAGCTGTTTTTT.

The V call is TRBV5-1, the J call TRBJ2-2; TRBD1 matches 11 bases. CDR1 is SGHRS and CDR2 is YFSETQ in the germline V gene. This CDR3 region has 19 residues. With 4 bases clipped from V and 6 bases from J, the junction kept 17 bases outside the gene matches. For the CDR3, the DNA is TGCGCCAGCAGCCCCCATGGGACAGGGGGACTAGATGGTTCCGGGGAGCTGTTTTTT. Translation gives CASSPHGTGGLDGSGELFF.

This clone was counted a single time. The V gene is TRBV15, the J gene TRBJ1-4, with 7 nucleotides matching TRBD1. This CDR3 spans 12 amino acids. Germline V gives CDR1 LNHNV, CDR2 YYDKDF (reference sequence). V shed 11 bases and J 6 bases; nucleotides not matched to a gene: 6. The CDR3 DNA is TGTGCCTCTCGAACAGGGGATGAAAAACTGTTTTTT. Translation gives CASRTGDEKLFF.

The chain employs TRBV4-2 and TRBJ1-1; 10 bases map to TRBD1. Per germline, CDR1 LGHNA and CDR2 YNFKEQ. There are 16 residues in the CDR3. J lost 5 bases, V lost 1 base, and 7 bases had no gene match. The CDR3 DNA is TGTGCCAGCAGCCAAGGTACGACAGGGGGCGAAACTGAAGCTTTCTTT. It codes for CASSQGTTGGETEAFF.

The CDR3 loop is CASSTEAQGNQPQHF. DNA of the CDR3: TGTGCCAGTAGTACCGAAGCCCAGGGCAATCAGCCCCAGCATTTT. The chain couples TRBV19 to TRBJ1-5, with D unresolved. The V gene lost 4 bases and the J gene lost 2 bases, with 12 bases spanning the gap. This CDR3 spans 15 amino acids. From germline, CDR1 is LNHDA and CDR2 SQIVND (reference sequence).